This TCR beta chain is from a study of T cell repertoires in aging, cancer and after chemotherapy. Turning to the study itself: Clear clonal overlap appeared across healthy donor samples taken over several months to years. The full dataset contained several million TCR reads.

By share of the sample, this clonotype is medium-sized. Its cognate antigen is unknown. General study points: Untreated cancer patients had significantly lower blood TCR diversity than age-matched healthy donors. Healthy donors lost TCR diversity with age mainly through richness, cancer patients through richness and evenness.

Trimming left V 4 bases short and J 3 bases short, with 9 bases between. This CDR3 is built from 12 residues. Looked up from germline, CDR1 is DFQATT and CDR2 is SNEGSKA (reference sequence). Multiplex touch-down PCR with TRB-A/B primers amplified rearranged V-D-J TRB sequences. TCRdb re-called the multiplex PCR reads with MiXCR, one entry per CDR3 protein. In the table there are approximately 600 distinct CDR3 sequences, under 30% of which are singletons. Amplification of TCR beta used genomic DNA extracted from peripheral blood. The genes are TRBV20-1 and TRBJ2-5; D remains unclear. The TCR was taken from a human donor in good health. The sequencing input was blood. CDR3 DNA: TGCAGTGCTACGGACGATAAAGAGACCCAGTACTTC. Amino acid sequence: CSATDDKETQYF.